The source of this TCR beta chain is a study of T-cell memory formation after mild COVID-19. TCRdb called the 5' RACE reads again in MiXCR, with one record for every CDR3 protein. Seen here are around 310,000 distinct CDR3 sequences, roughly 19% observed once, and the top ten hold roughly 23%. Study conclusions and caveats: Mainly in CM and EM were contracting CD4+ clones; CD8+ were in EMRA.

The CDR3 loop spans 15 amino acids. Trimming cost V 3 bases and J 3 bases; bases outside gene matches: 5. Germline loops: CDR1 LNHNV, CDR2 YYDKDF (reference sequence). This clonotype has more than one count but fewer than ten. Its specificity is not known. This clonotype originated in a young man who had mild COVID-19 (a few samples of this study predate the infection). Cell type and time point are not known. Source material: PBMCs or a T cell subset sorted from them (not recorded which). The V gene is TRBV15, the J gene TRBJ2-3, with 8 positions matching TRBD2. CDR3 nucleotide sequence: TGTGCCACCAGCAGCGTCGGGGGGGGAACAGATACGCAGTATTTT. This translates into CATSSVGGGTDTQYF.